This T cell receptor (beta chain) was recorded in a study of long-term antiretroviral therapy in people with HIV (dated by TCRdb to 2022 to 2024). Background on the whole study: The earliest samples were collected approximately a decade before the 2015 WHO recommendation for immediate ART, a period when ART was typically delayed until CD4 counts fell. A retrospective serial study tested whether changes in peripheral blood TRB repertoire composition and diversity were associated with ART initiation and durable HIV suppression. The cohort contributed roughly 190 cryopreserved PBMC samples from about 30 adults with confirmed HIV infection, collected serially over a mean of around six years (range 1-12). Of the roughly 27 participants with HIV, roughly twelve were female. No cross-contamination during QIAcube processing turned up in test extractions that ran a monoclonal T-cell line alongside 33 polyclonal samples. General study outcomes and caveats: CDR3 length ranges in HIV repertoires were narrower than in controls, and network structure suggested an antigen-experienced repertoire with only a slight naive shift after ART. The repertoire was dominated across all time points by expanded TRB clones identified before ART initiation, although this dominance was seen to fluctuate and to decrease in many PLHIV after ART. The samples span the years 2004 to 2017, and the ART regimens used at that time may not be as effective as current regimens. Because pre-ART samples had limited cell numbers, profiling was done on unsorted PBMC rather than on sorted CD4+ and CD8+ T cells. Starting ART was linked to a significant rise in TRB diversity, yet even with long-term ART the diversity remained significantly lower than in transplant donor controls. Inferences about post-ART repertoire changes were limited because no data were available on ART adherence, viral resistance or therapy changes. Owing to limited PBMC availability, only the TCR beta chain was sequenced, without alpha chain pairing.

V is shortened by 4 bases, J by 3 bases, and the region joining them spans 9 bases. CDR1 and CDR2 are drawn from the germline V gene: SGHTS, YDEGEE. From the cysteine through the phenylalanine, the CDR3 covers 13 amino acids. The retained sequence is limited to the CDR3, 39 bases, with the frame set at the first base. The immunoSEQ hsTCRB v3.0 assay was used at survey level resolution to sequence the TRB variable region. A depth of about 35,000-50,000 T-cell genomes per sample was targeted for TRB sequencing. Pooled TRB libraries were sequenced on an Illumina MiSeq with a v3 150-cycle kit. In the source study's methods: Repertoire analysis ran in R within a reproducible Nextflow workflow covering QC, data transformation and analysis. LymphoSeq2, an R package for exploring AIRR-Seq data, was used to implement custom analyses. Several samples that produced fewer than 5000 total TRB sequences were removed, so 188 HIV repertoires were analyzed. Of the roughly 180 retained HIV repertoires, roughly 61 were collected before and 120 to 130 after ART initiation. Each repertoire was downsampled to 5000 TRB nucleotide sequences, and summary statistics were averaged across 100 downsampling iterations. Only TRB sequences with CDR3 regions of at least seven amino acids were retained for analysis. Diversity was measured with a Shannon entropy-derived clonality score and the Gini coefficient. Repertoire networks linked the top 5000 CDR3 amino acid sequences whenever two sequences differed by an edit distance of one. For TRB CDR3 amino acid sequences, GLIPH2 was used to predict antigen specificity groups and MHC restriction. To flag known CMV, EBV, HIV or tissue antigen associations, CDR3 amino acid sequences were matched against VDJdb and McPAS-TCR. Pre-ART, post-ART and control groups were compared with Wilcoxon signed-rank tests and Holm-Bonferroni correction. The clones in this table, taken by TCRdb from immuneACCESS, are in-frame only. Not every clone is retained; where verified, under half of the shortfall comes from an unresolved V gene, and the cause of the rest is unknown. The V and J calls and clone size were taken over from that table, and D and trimming were inferred from the DNA. The sample has some 13,000 clones on record, about 80% of them singletons. Around 12% of the sample rests with the top ten.

Inclusion was restricted to participants for whom at least one PBMC sample before ART initiation and at least two post-ART samples were available. Treatment was received in the United States of America by all participants with HIV. Before DNA extraction, cryopreserved samples containing about 1-11 million PBMC were thawed and washed. At the time of the earliest PBMC sample for each participant with HIV, ages ranged from roughly 23 to 55 years. Each participant contributed PBMC samples from 1-4 timepoints before ART initiation and 2-8 timepoints after ART initiation, with a median of 7 samples. For every participant, serial HIV viral load, CD4+ T-cell count, ART history and demographic data were obtained. Genomic DNA was extracted from unsorted PBMC with a Qiagen kit on a QIAcube, processed in batches of 12 samples. Details on this clone: Which antigen it targets is not known. The input lacks base qualities; no much larger clone sits a single base away.

Recombination connected TRBV5-8 to TRBJ2-3, with an unclear D gene assignment. Sample: unsorted PBMCs, taken 3.2 years before starting antiretroviral therapy. The receptor comes from a man in his forties or fifties with HIV. CDR3 protein: CASSLTPTDTQYF. The sequence in DNA is TGTGCCAGCAGCCTGACTCCAACAGATACGCAGTATTTT.